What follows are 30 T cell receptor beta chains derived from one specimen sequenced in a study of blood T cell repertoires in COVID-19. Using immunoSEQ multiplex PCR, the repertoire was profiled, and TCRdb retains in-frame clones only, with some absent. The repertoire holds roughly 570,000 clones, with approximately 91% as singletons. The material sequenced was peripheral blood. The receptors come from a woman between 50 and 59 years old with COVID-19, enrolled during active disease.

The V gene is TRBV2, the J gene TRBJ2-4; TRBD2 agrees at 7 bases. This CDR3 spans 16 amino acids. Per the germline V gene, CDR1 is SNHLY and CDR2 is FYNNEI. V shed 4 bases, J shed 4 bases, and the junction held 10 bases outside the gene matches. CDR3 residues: CASSGGTGGIKNIQYF. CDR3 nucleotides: TGTGCCAGCAGTGGGGGGACGGGGGGAATTAAAAACATTCAGTACTTC.

Written as DNA, the CDR3 is TGTGCCATCCAAGGACTAGCGGTTTTTGGAGATACGCAGTATTTT. This translates into CAIQGLAVFGDTQYF. The chain couples TRBV6-5 to TRBJ2-3; TRBD2 matches 10 bases. The germline V gene encodes CDR1 MNHEY and CDR2 SVGAGI. After removal of 10 bases from V and 5 bases from J, the junction contained 12 bases not matched to a gene. This CDR3 has 15 amino acids.

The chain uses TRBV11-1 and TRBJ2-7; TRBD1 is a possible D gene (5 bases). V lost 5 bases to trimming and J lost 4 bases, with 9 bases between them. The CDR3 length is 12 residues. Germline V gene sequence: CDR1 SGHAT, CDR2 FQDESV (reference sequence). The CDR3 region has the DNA TGTGCCAGCAGCATGGACAAATACGAGCAGTACTTC. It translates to CASSMDKYEQYF. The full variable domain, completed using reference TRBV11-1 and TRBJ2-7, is EAEVAQSPRYKITEKSQAVAFWCDPISGHATLYWYRQILGQGPELLVQFQDESVVDDSQLPKDRFSAERLKGVDSTLKIQPAELGDSAMYLCASSMDKYEQYFGPGTRLTVT.

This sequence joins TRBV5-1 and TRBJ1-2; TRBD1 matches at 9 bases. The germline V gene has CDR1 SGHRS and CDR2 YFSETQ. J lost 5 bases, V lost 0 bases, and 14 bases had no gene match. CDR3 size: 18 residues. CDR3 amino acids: CASSLGKLLQGARYGYTF. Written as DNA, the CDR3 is TGCGCCAGCAGCTTGGGCAAATTGTTACAGGGGGCGCGATATGGCTACACCTTC.

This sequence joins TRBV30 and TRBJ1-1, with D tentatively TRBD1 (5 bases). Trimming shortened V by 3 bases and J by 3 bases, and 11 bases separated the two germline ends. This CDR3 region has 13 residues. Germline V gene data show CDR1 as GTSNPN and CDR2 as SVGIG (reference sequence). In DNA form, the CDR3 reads TGTGCCTGGAGATTTCCACAGGACACTGAAGCTTTCTTT. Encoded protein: CAWRFPQDTEAFF.

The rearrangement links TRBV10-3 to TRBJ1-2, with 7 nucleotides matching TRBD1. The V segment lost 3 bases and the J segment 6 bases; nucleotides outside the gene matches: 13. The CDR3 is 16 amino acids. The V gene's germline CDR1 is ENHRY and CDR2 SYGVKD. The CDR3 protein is CAISDTIRQGGDGYTF. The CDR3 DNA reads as TGTGCCATCAGTGACACAATTCGACAGGGTGGGGATGGCTACACCTTC.

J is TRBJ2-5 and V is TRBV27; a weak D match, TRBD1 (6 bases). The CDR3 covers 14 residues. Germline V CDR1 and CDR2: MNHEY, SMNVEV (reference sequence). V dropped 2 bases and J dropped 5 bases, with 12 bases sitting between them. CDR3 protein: CASSLLGQKETQYF. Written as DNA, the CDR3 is TGTGCCAGCAGTTTACTCGGACAGAAGGAGACCCAGTACTTC.

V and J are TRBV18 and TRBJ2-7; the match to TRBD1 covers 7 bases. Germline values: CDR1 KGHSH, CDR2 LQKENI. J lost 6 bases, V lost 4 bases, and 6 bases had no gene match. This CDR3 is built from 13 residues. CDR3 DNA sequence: TGTGCCAGCTCACGACAGGGTGGTGCCGAGCAGTACTTC. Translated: CASSRQGGAEQYF.

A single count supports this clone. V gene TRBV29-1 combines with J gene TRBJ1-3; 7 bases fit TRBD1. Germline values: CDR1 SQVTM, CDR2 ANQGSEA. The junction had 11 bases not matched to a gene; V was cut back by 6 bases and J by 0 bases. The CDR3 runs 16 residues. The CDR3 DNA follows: TGCAGCGTCCGGGACAGCGGGTCTGTCTCTGGAAACACCATATATTTT. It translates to CSVRDSGSVSGNTIYF.

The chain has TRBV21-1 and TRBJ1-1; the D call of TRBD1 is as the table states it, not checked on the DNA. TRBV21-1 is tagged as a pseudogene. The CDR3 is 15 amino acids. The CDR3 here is CASRDRGIEDTEAFF. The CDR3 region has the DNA TGTGCCAGCAGAGACAGGGGGATCGAGGACACTGAAGCTTTCTTT.

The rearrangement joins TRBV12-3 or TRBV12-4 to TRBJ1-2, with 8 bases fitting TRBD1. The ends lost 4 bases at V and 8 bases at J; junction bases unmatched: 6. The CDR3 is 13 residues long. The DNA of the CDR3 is TGTGCCAGCAGTTCACAGGGGGGGCTCGGCTACACCTTC. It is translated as CASSSQGGLGYTF.

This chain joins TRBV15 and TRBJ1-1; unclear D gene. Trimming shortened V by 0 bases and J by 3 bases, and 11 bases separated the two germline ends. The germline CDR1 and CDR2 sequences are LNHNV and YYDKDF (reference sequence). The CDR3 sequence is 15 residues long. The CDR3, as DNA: TGTGCCACCAGCAGAGATCTGGCCAGTGACACTGAAGCTTTCTTT. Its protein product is CATSRDLASDTEAFF.

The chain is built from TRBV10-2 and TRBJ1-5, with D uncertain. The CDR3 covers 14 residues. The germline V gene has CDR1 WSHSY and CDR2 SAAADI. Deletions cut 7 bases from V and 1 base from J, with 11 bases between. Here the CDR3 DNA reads TGCGCCAGCAACGAGGGAATAAGCAATCAGCCCCAGCATTTT. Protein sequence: CASNEGISNQPQHF.

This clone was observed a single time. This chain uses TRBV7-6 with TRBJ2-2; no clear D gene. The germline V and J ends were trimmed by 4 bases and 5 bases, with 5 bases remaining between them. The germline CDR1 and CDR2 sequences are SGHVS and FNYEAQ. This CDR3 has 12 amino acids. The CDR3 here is CASSSRTGELFF. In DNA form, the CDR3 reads TGTGCCAGCAGCTCCCGTACCGGGGAGCTGTTTTTT.

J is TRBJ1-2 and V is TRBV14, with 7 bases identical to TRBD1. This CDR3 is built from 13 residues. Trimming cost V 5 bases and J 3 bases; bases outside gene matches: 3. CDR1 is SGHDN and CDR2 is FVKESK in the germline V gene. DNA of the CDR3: TGTGCCAGCAGCTCTGGACAGGACTATGGCTACACCTTC. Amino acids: CASSSGQDYGYTF.

CDR3 loop: CASSAHRDGSYEQYF. In DNA form, the CDR3 reads TGTGCCAGCAGTGCGCACAGGGATGGATCCTACGAGCAGTACTTC. This chain joins TRBV27 and TRBJ2-7, with D tentatively TRBD1 (6 bases). CDR1 and CDR2 from the germline V gene are MNHEY and SMNVEV (reference sequence). Trimming removed 5 bases at V and 1 base at J, with 15 bases between. CDR3 length equals 15 residues.

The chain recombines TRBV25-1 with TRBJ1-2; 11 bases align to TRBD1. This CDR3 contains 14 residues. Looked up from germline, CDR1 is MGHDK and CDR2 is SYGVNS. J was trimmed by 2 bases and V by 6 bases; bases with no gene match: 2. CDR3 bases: TGTGCCAGCAGGGGGACAGGGGGAAACTATGGCTACACCTTC. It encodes CASRGTGGNYGYTF.

The CDR3 protein is CASGLVPGYEQYF. DNA for the CDR3: TGTGCTAGTGGTTTGGTACCAGGCTACGAGCAGTACTTC. The chain has TRBV12-5 and TRBJ2-7; no definite D call. CDR3 length: 13 amino acids. The germline V and J ends were trimmed by 0 bases and 3 bases, with 6 bases remaining between them. Germline V gives CDR1 LGHNT, CDR2 FRNRAP.

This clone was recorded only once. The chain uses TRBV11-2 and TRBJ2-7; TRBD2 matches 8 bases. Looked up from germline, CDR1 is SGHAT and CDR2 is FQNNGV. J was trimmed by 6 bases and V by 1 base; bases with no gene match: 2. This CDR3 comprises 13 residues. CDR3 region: CASSLGTSSEQYF. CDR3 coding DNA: TGTGCCAGCAGCTTAGGGACTAGCTCCGAGCAGTACTTC.

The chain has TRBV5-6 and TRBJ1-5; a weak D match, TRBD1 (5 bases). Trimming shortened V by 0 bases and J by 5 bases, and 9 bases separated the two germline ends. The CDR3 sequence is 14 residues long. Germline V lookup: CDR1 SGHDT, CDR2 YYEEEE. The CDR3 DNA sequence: TGTGCCAGCAGCTTGGCAGGGATCCATCAGCCCCAGCATTTT. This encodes CASSLAGIHQPQHF.

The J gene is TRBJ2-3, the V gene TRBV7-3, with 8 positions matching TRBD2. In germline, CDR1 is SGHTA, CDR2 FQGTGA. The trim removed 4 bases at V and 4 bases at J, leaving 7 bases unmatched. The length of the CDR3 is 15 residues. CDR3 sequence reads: CASSSDRGGPDTQYF. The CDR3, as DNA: TGTGCCAGCAGCTCCGACCGGGGGGGCCCAGATACGCAGTATTTT. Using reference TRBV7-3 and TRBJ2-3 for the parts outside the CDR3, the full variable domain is GAGVSQTPSNKVTEKGKYVELRCDPISGHTALYWYRQSLGQGPEFLIYFQGTGAADDSGLPNDRFFAVRPEGSVSTLKIQRTERGDSAVYLCASSSDRGGPDTQYFGPGTRLTVL.

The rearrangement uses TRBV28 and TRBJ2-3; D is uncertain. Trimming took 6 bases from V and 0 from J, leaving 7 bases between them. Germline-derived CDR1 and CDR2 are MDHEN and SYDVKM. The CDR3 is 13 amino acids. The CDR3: CASRPESTDTQYF. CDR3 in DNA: TGTGCCAGCAGGCCAGAAAGCACAGATACGCAGTATTTT.

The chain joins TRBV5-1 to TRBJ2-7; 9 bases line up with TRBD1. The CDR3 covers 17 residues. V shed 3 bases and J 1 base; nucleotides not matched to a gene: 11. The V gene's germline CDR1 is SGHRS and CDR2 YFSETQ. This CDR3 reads CASSSDLAGQGSYEQYF. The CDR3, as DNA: TGCGCCAGCAGCTCCGATTTGGCGGGACAGGGATCCTACGAGCAGTACTTC. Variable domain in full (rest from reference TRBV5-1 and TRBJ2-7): KAGVTQTPRYLIKTRGQQVTLSCSPISGHRSVSWYQQTPGQGLQFLFEYFSETQRNKGNFPGRFSGRQFSNSRSEMNVSTLELGDSALYLCASSSDLAGQGSYEQYFGPGTRLTVT.

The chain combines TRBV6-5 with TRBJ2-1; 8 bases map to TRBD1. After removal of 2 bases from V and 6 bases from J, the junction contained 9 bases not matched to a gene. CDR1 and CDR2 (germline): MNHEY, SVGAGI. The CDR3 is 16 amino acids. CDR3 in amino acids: CASSYPRTGKSNEQFF. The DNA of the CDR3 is TGTGCCAGCAGTTACCCCCGGACAGGGAAGAGCAATGAGCAGTTCTTC.

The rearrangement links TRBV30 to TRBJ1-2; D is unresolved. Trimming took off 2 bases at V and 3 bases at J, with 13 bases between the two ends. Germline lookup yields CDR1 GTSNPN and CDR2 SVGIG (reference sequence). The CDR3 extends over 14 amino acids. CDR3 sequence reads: CAWSLREVHYGYTF. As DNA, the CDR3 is TGTGCCTGGAGTCTTAGGGAGGTACACTATGGCTACACCTTC.

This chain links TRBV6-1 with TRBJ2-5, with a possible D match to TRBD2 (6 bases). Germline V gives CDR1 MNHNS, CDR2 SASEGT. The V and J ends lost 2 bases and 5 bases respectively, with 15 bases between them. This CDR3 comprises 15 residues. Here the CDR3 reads CASSELGPSEETQYF. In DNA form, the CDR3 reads TGTGCCAGCAGTGAATTAGGTCCTAGCGAGGAGACCCAGTACTTC.

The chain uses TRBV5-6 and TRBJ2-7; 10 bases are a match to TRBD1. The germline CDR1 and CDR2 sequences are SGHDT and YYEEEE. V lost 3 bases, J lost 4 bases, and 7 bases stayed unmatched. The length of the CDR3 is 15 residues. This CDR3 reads CASSWGQGNGYEQYF. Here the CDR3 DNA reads TGTGCCAGCAGCTGGGGACAGGGGAACGGGTACGAGCAGTACTTC. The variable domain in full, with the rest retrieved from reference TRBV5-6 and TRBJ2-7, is DAGVTQSPTHLIKTRGQQVTLRCSPKSGHDTVSWYQQALGQGPQFIFQYYEEEERQRGNFPDRFSGHQFPNYSSELNVNALLLGDSALYLCASSWGQGNGYEQYFGPGTRLTVT.

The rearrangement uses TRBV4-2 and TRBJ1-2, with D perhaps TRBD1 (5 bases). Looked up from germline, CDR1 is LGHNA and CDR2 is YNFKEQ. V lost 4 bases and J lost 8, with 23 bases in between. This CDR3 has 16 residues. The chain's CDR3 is CASSLAQRDAEDGYTF. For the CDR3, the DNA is TGTGCCAGCAGCCTCGCCCAGCGGGACGCCGAGGACGGCTACACCTTC.

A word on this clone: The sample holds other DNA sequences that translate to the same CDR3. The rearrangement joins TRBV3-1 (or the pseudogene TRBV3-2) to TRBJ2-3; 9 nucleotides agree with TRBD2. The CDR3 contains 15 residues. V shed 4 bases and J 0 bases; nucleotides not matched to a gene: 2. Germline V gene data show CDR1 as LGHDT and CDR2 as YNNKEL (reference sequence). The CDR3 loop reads CASSLSGGSTDTQYF. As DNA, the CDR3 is TGTGCCAGCAGCCTTAGCGGGGGTAGCACAGATACGCAGTATTTT.

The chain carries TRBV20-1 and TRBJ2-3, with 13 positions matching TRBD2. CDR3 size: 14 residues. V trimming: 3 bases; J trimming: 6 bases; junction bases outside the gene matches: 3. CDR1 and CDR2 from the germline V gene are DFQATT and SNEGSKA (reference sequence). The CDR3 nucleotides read TGCAGTGCTAGTACTAGCGGGGGGGCGGATACGCAGTATTTT. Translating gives CSASTSGGADTQYF.